This section outlines one T cell receptor beta chain sequence together with its context. The antigen is unknown. The PCR contained 60 Vbeta and 13 Jbeta primers. Method: immunoSEQ multiplex PCR; TCRdb's copy keeps in-frame clones and lacks some. The sample includes 220,000 or so clones, under 80% of them seen just once. This CDR3 comprises 12 residues. CDR1 and CDR2 (germline): KGHSH, LQKENI. V was clipped by 6 bases and J by 7 bases, with 10 bases between them. The sample belongs to a study of cytomegalovirus exposure and HLA in healthy donors. Study results and caveats: The authors enumerated around 150 TCR beta chains as linked to cytomegalovirus.

The genes are TRBV18 and TRBJ2-4, with D perhaps matching TRBD2 (5 bases). This clonotype was obtained from a woman under 40 in good health and CMV-seronegative. Source material: PBMCs. CDR3: CASSGEGNIQYF. The DNA of the CDR3 is TGTGCCAGCTCGGGAGAAGGGAACATTCAGTACTTC.